What follows are 12 T cell receptor beta chains derived from one specimen sequenced in a study of blood T cells in healthy people across ages. PCR was performed a second time for 7 to 11 cycles using a sample-barcoded 5' primer and a J-beta primer mix. In TCRdb, the 5' RACE reads were re-called with MiXCR into one record per CDR3 protein. Found here are around 800,000 distinct CDR3 sequences, around 62% of them singletons; the top ten hold 25% to 35%. Sequenced: blood. The source is a young man in good health.

The chain is built from TRBV7-7 and TRBJ2-2; 10 nucleotides line up with TRBD2. This CDR3 contains 14 residues. Germline V CDR1 and CDR2: SSHAT, FNYEAQ (reference sequence). CDR3 loop: CASGGPANTGELFF. The CDR3 DNA follows: TGTGCTAGCGGGGGGCCAGCGAACACCGGGGAGCTGTTTTTT.

This chain connects TRBV28 to TRBJ2-7; 9 nucleotides line up with TRBD2. Germline V lookup: CDR1 MDHEN, CDR2 SYDVKM. The CDR3 is 15 residues long. V trimming: 3 bases; J trimming: 5 bases; junction bases outside the gene matches: 8. The CDR3 DNA follows: TGTGCCAGCAGTTTCACGGCGGGGGGGCGGCACGAGCAGTACTTC. Its translation: CASSFTAGGRHEQYF.

The chain has TRBV27 and TRBJ2-7; 12 nucleotides line up with TRBD2. The CDR3 is made up of 15 amino acids. V lost 5 bases, J lost 3 bases, and 5 bases stayed unmatched. Germline CDR1 is MNHEY and CDR2 is SMNVEV (reference sequence). The CDR3 bases are TGTGCCAGCAGTCAAGGACTAGCGGGGCGCTACGAGCAGTACTTC. Translation gives CASSQGLAGRYEQYF.

The chain employs TRBV30 and TRBJ2-6; a weak D match, TRBD1 (5 bases). Germline CDR1 reads GTSNPN; CDR2 reads SVGIG (reference sequence). V was clipped by 0 bases and J by 0 bases, with 9 bases between them. The CDR3 runs to 16 residues. CDR3 coding DNA: TGTGCCTGGAGTGTATCAGGGAACTCTGGGGCCAACGTCCTGACTTTC. As protein: CAWSVSGNSGANVLTF.

A remark on this clonotype: One end of the junction fails to match germline, which may point to a read error. The gene calls are TRBV5-1 and TRBJ1-1, with 8 bases fitting TRBD1. There are 18 residues in the CDR3. From germline, CDR1 is SGHRS and CDR2 YFSETQ. The CDR3 sequence is CASGLSARGRLMNTEAFF. For the CDR3, the DNA is TGCGCCAGCGGCTTGTCGGCCAGGGGGCGTCTAATGAACACTGAAGCTTTCTTT.

The rearrangement uses TRBV28 and TRBJ2-7; a weak D match, TRBD1 (6 bases). Per germline, CDR1 MDHEN and CDR2 SYDVKM. CDR3 length: 12 residues. The germline V and J ends were trimmed by 10 bases and 10 bases, with 20 bases remaining between them. The CDR3 region is CATGDVGRRQYF. CDR3 nucleotides: TGTGCCACAGGGGACGTGGGGAGACGTCAGTACTTC. Complete variable domain (other parts from reference TRBV28 and TRBJ2-7): DVKVTQSSRYLVKRTGEKVFLECVQDMDHENMFWYRQDPGLGLRLIYFSYDVKMKEKGDIPEGYSVSREKKERFSLILESASTNQTSMYLCATGDVGRRQYFGPGTRLTVT.

This chain links TRBV11-2 with TRBJ2-1; 10 positions match TRBD2. Per germline, CDR1 SGHAT and CDR2 FQNNGV. The CDR3 length is 17 residues. With V trimmed by 5 bases and J by 4 bases, 11 bases remained unmatched. The chain's CDR3 is CASSQGSGGAGYNEQFF. CDR3 nucleotide sequence: TGTGCCAGCAGCCAAGGGAGCGGGGGGGCGGGGTACAATGAGCAGTTCTTC.

This chain connects TRBV13 to TRBJ2-3, with D perhaps matching TRBD2 (6 bases). Germline CDR1 reads PRHDT; CDR2 reads FYEKMQ (reference sequence). The CDR3 spans 14 residues. Deletions cut 5 bases from V and 6 bases from J, with 15 bases between. CDR3 amino acids: CASSPQTSWDTQYF. The CDR3 coding sequence is TGTGCCAGCAGCCCCCAGACTAGTTGGGATACGCAGTATTTT.

This sequence joins TRBV6-5 and TRBJ2-4; TRBD2 is a possible D gene (6 bases). TRBJ2-7 explains the end of the DNA better; the J call may be wrong. CDR3 length equals 18 residues. CDR1 and CDR2 (germline): MNHEY, SVGAGI. In nucleotides, the CDR3 is TGTGCCAGCAGTTACTCCGGGGAAAGGCGGGGTGGGGTATACGAGCAGTACTTC. Translation: CASSYSGERRGGVYEQYF.

V usage is TRBV11-2 and J usage is TRBJ2-5, with 14 bases that match TRBD2. The DNA end lines up better with TRBJ2-7; the J call may be wrong. CDR1 and CDR2 (germline): SGHAT, FQNNGV. The CDR3 sequence is 18 residues long. The CDR3 sequence: CASSFSTGTSGGAYEQYF. CDR3 bases: TGTGCCAGCAGCTTCAGTACCGGGACTAGCGGGGGAGCCTACGAGCAGTACTTC.

The chain links TRBV7-2 to TRBJ2-1, with D perhaps matching TRBD2 (7 bases). CDR1 SGHTA and CDR2 FQGNSA come from the germline V gene. The CDR3 has 15 residues. With 5 bases removed from V and 8 bases from J, the gap between germline ends came to 19 bases. The CDR3 is CASSRAGGGIYEQFF. The CDR3 DNA sequence: TGTGCCAGCAGCCGAGCTGGGGGGGGCATATATGAGCAGTTCTTC.

The chain couples TRBV29-1 to TRBJ2-1; tentatively, D is TRBD2 (5 bases). The DNA end is a closer match to TRBJ2-7, so the J assignment may be wrong. From germline, CDR1 is SQVTM and CDR2 ANQGSEA. The CDR3 has 13 amino acids. CDR3 in amino acids: CSTEGGSYNEQYF. The CDR3 nucleotides are TGCAGCACTGAAGGAGGCTCCTACAATGAGCAGTACTTC.